This TCR beta chain was sequenced during a study of T cell repertoires in aging, cancer and after chemotherapy. The template was genomic DNA from peripheral blood, not RNA. The CDR3 spans 13 residues. The V gene's germline CDR1 is GTSNPN and CDR2 SVGIG (reference sequence). Between the trimmed V and J ends, which lost 2 bases and 5 bases, there was a span of 12 bases. Multiplex touch-down PCR with TRB-A/B primers amplified rearranged V-D-J TRB sequences. TCRdb recomputed calls from the multiplex PCR reads with MiXCR, one row per CDR3 protein. The table lists 4,000 to 6,000 distinct CDR3 sequences, approximately 33% of them singletons. By share, this clonotype ranks as medium-sized (0.01 to 0.1%).

Sequencing was performed on blood. The sequence came from a human donor with a blood cancer. The donor label of this sample is uncertain. The chain uses TRBV30 and TRBJ2-5; D perhaps matches TRBD2 (5 bases). The CDR3 DNA follows: TGTGCCTGGAGTTTAACGGAGGCGGAGACCCAGTACTTC. Translating it yields CAWSLTEAETQYF. Based on the CDR3 plus reference TRBV30 and TRBJ2-5, the full variable domain is SQTIHQWPATLVQPVGSPLSLECTVEGTSNPNLYWYRQAAGRGLQLLFYSVGIGQISSEVPQNLSASRPQDRQFILSSKKLLLSDSGFYLCAWSLTEAETQYFGPGTRLLVL.